This entry features one T cell receptor beta chain sequence. Its specificity is unknown. The data were produced by immunoSEQ multiplex PCR, yet TCRdb's version contains in-frame clones alone and is incomplete. The sample has roughly 480,000 clones; roughly 85% are singletons. The sample is drawn from a study of shared clonotypes between healthy human individuals. General study findings and limits: A limitation of the genetic and exposure-history diversity represented arose from few donors.

The CDR3 runs to 14 residues. CDR1 is ENHRY and CDR2 is SYGVKD in the germline V gene. V lost 5 bases to trimming and J lost 4 bases, with 15 bases between them. The donors, healthy adults who were HIV-negative, had experienced no recent acute infections or vaccinations. Those who donated, Caucasian adults without exception, all lived in Nashville, Tennessee. J is TRBJ2-7 and V is TRBV10-3; either TRBD1 or TRBD2 may fit D (5 bases each). Source material: PBMCs. The sequence was obtained from a woman aged 40 to 49 in good health. Some clones in this sample may be carry-over from other donors' samples. For the CDR3, the DNA is TGTGCCATCAGTCCGGGGCCTGGCTCTTACGAGCAGTACTTC. Translation: CAISPGPGSYEQYF.